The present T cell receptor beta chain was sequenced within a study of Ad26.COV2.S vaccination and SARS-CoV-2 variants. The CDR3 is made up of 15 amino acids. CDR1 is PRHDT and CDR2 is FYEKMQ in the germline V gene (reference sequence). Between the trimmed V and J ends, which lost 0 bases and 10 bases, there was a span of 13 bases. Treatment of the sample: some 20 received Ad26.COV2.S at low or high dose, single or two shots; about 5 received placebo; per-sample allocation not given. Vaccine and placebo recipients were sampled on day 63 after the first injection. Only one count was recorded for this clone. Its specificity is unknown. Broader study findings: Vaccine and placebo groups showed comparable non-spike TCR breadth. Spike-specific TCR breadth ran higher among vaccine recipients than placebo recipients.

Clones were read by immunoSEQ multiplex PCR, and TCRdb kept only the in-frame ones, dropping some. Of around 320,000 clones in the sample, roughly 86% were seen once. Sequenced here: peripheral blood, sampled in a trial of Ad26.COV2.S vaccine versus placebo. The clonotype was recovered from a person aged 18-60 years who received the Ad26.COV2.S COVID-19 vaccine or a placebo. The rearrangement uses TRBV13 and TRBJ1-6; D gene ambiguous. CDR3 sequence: CASSLGDLGKSPLHF. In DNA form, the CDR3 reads TGTGCCAGCAGCTTAGGGGACTTGGGAAAATCACCCCTCCACTTT.